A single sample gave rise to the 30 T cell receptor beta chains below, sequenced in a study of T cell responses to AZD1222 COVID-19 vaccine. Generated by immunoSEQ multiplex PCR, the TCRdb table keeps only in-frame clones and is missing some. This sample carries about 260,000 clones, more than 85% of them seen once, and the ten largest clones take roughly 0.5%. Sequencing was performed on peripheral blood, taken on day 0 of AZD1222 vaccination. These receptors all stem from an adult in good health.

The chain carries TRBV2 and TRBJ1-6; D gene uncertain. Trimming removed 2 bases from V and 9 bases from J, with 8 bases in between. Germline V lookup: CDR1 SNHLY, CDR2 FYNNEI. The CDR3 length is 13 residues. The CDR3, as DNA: TGTGCCAGCAGTGAAAAAGCAGTTTCACCCCTCCACTTT. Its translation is CASSEKAVSPLHF.

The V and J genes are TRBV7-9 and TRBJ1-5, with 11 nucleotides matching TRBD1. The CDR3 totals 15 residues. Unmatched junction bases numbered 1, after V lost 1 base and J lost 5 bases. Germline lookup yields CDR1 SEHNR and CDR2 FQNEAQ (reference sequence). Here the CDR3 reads CASSLGTGGDQPQHF. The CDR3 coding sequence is TGTGCCAGCAGCTTAGGGACAGGGGGCGATCAGCCCCAGCATTTT.

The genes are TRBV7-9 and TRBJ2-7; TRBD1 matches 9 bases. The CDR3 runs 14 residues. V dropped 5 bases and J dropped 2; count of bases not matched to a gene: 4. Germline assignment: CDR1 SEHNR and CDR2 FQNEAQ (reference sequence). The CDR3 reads CASSVQGAAYEQYF. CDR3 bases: TGTGCCAGCAGCGTACAGGGGGCGGCCTACGAGCAGTACTTC.

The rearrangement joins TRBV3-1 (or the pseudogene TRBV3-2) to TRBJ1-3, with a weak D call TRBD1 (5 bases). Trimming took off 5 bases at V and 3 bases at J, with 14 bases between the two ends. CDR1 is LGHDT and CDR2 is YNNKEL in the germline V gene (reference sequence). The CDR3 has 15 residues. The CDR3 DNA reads TGTGCCAGCAGCACCCAATCGGGGGGTGGAAACACCATATATTTT. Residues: CASSTQSGGGNTIYF.

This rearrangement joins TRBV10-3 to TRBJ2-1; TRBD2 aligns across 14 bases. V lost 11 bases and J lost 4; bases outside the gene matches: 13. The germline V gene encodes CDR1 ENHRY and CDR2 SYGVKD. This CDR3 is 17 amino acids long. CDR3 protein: CASAGTSGSPLYNEQFF. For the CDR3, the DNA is TGTGCCTCCGCCGGGACTAGCGGGAGCCCCTTGTACAATGAGCAGTTCTTC.

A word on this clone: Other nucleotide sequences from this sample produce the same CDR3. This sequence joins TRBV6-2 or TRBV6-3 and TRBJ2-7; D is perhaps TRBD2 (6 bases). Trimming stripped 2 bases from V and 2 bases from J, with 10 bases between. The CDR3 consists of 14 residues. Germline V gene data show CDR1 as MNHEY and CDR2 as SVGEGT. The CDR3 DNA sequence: TGTGCCAGCAGTTACAGTGCGGGGACCTACGAGCAGTACTTC. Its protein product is CASSYSAGTYEQYF.

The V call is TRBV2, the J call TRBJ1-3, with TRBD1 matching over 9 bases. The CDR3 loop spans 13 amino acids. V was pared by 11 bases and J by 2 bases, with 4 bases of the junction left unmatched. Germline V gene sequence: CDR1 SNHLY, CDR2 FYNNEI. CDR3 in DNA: TGTGCCGGGAGGACAGGGGCTGGAAACACCATATATTTT. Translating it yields CAGRTGAGNTIYF.

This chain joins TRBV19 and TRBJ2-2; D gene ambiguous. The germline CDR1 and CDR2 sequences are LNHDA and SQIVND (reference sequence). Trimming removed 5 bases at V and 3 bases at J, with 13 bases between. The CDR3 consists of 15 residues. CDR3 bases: TGTGCCAGTAGTCACTTAGGGCACCACACCGGGGAGCTGTTTTTT. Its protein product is CASSHLGHHTGELFF.

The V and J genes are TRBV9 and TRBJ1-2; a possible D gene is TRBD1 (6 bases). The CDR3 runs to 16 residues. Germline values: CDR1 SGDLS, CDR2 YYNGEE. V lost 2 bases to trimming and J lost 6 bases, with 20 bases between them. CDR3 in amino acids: CASSVLVVDSKDGYTF. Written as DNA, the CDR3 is TGTGCCAGCAGCGTTCTAGTCGTGGACAGCAAAGATGGCTACACCTTC.

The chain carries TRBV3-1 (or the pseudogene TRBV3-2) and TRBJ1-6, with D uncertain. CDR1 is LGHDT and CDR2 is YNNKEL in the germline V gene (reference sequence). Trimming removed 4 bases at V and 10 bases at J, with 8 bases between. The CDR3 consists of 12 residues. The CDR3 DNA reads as TGTGCCAGCAGCCCTAGCTCATCACCCCTCCACTTT. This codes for CASSPSSSPLHF.

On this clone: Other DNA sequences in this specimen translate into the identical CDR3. DNA of the CDR3: TGTGCCACCTCCAGGGGCAATCAGCCCCAGCATTTT. Its protein is CATSRGNQPQHF. The chain carries TRBV24-1 and TRBJ1-5, with TRBD1 as a possible D gene (5 bases). V lost 9 bases to trimming and J lost 2 bases, with 7 bases between them. The CDR3 is 12 residues long. The V gene's germline CDR1 is KGHDR and CDR2 SFDVKD.

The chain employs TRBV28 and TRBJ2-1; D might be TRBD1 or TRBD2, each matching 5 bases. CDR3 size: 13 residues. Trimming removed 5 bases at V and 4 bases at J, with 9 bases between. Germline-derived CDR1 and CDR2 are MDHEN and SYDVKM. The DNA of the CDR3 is TGTGCCAGCAGTCGGGACGCATACAATGAGCAGTTCTTC. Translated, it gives CASSRDAYNEQFF.

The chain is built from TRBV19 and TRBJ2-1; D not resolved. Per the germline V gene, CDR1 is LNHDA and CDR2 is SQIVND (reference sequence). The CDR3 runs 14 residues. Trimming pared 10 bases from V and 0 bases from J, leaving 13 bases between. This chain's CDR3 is CATRRPSSYNEQFF. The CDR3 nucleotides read TGTGCCACCCGACGCCCTAGCTCCTACAATGAGCAGTTCTTC.

The CDR3 nucleotides read TGTGCCAGCACCGATGGGCATGGATCGGGTTCACCCCTCCACTTT. This encodes CASTDGHGSGSPLHF. This chain joins TRBV9 and TRBJ1-6; D call uncertain. The CDR3 covers 15 residues. V lost 6 bases, J lost 9 bases, and 19 bases lay in between. CDR1 and CDR2 from the germline V gene are SGDLS and YYNGEE.

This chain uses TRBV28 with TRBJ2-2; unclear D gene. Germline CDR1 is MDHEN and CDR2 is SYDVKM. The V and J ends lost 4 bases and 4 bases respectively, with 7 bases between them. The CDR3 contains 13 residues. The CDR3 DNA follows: TGTGCCAGCAGTTACAGAGTCACCGGGGAGCTGTTTTTT. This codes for CASSYRVTGELFF.

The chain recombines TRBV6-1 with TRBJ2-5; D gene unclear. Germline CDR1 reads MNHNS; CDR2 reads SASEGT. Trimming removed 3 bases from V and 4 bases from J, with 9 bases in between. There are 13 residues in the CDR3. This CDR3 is CASSELWGETQYF. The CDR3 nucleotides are TGTGCCAGCAGTGAGCTCTGGGGAGAGACCCAGTACTTC.

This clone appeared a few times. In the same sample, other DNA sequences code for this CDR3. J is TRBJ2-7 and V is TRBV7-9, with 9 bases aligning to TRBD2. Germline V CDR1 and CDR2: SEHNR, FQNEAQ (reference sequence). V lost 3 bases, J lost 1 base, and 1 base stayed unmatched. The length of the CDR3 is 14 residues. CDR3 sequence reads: CASSLAGGSYEQYF. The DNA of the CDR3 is TGTGCCAGCAGCTTGGCGGGAGGGTCCTACGAGCAGTACTTC.

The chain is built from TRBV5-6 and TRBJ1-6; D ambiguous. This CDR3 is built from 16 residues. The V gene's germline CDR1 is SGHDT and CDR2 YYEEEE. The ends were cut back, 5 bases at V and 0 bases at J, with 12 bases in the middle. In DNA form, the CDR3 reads TGTGCCAGCAGGGTTTCAACCGGCTCCTATAATTCACCCCTCCACTTT. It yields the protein CASRVSTGSYNSPLHF.

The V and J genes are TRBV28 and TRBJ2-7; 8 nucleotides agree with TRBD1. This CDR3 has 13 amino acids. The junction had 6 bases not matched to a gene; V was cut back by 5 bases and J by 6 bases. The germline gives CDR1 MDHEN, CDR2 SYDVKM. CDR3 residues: CASSQTGAGEQYF. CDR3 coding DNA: TGTGCCAGCAGTCAGACAGGGGCCGGCGAGCAGTACTTC. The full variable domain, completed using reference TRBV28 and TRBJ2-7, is DVKVTQSSRYLVKRTGEKVFLECVQDMDHENMFWYRQDPGLGLRLIYFSYDVKMKEKGDIPEGYSVSREKKERFSLILESASTNQTSMYLCASSQTGAGEQYFGPGTRLTVT.

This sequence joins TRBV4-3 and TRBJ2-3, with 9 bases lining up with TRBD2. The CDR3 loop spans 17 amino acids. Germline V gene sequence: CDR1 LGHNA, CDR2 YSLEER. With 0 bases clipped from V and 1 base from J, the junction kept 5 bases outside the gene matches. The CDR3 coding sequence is TGCGCCAGCAGCCAAGATTTTAGCGGGAGCGGCACAGATACGCAGTATTTT. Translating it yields CASSQDFSGSGTDTQYF.

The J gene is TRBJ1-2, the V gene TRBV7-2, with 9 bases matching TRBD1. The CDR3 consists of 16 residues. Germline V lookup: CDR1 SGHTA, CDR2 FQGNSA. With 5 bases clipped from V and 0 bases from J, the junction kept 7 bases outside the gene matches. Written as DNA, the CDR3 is TGTGCCAGCAGCCCCGGACAGGGGAGGACTAACTATGGCTACACCTTC. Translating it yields CASSPGQGRTNYGYTF. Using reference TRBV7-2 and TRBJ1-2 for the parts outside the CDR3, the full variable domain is GAGVSQSPSNKVTEKGKDVELRCDPISGHTALYWYRQSLGQGLEFLIYFQGNSAPDKSGLPSDRFSAERTGGSVSTLTIQRTQQEDSAVYLCASSPGQGRTNYGYTFGSGTRLTVV.

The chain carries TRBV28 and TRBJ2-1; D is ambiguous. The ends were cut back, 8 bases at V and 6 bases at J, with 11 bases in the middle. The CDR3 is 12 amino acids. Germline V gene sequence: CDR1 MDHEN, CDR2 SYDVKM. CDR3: CASRTLVNEQFF. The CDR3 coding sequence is TGTGCCAGCCGAACCCTGGTCAATGAGCAGTTCTTC. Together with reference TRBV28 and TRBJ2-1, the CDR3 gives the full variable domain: DVKVTQSSRYLVKRTGEKVFLECVQDMDHENMFWYRQDPGLGLRLIYFSYDVKMKEKGDIPEGYSVSREKKERFSLILESASTNQTSMYLCASRTLVNEQFFGPGTRLTVL.

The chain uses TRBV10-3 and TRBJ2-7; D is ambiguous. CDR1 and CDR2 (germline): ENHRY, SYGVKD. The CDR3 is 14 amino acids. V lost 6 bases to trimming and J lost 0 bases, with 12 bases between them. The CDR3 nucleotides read TGTGCCATCAGCTATGACAAGAGCTCCTACGAGCAGTACTTC. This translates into CAISYDKSSYEQYF.

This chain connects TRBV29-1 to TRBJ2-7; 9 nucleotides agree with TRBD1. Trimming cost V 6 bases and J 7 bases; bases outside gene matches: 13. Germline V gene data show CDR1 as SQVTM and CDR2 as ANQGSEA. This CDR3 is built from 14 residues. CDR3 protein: CSVAHRGRDGEQYF. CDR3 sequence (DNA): TGCAGCGTAGCACACAGGGGGCGCGATGGTGAGCAGTACTTC.

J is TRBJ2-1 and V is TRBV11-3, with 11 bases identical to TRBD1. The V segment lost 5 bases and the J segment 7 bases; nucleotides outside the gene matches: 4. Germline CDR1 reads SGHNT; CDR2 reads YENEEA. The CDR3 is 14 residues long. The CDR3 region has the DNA TGTGCCAGCAGCCCCCGGGACAGGGGGAATGAGCAGTTCTTC. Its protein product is CASSPRDRGNEQFF.

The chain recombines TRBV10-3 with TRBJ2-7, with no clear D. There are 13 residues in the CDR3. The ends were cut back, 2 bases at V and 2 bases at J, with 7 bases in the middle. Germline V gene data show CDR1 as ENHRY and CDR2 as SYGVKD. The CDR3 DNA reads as TGTGCCATCAGTGAGGACGGTCCCTACGAGCAGTACTTC. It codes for CAISEDGPYEQYF.

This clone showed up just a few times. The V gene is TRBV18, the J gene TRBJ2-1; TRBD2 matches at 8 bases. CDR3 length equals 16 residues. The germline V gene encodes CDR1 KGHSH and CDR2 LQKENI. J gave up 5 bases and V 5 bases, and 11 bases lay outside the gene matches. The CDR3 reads CASSNAGGLGNNEQFF. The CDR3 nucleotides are TGTGCCAGCTCAAATGCGGGGGGCTTAGGGAACAATGAGCAGTTCTTC.

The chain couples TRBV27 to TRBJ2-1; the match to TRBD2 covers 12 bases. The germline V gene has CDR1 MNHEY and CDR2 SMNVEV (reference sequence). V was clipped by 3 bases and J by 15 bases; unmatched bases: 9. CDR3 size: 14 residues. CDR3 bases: TGTGCCAGCAGTTTTTCGACTAGCGGGAGAACGCTGTTCTTC. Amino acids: CASSFSTSGRTLFF.

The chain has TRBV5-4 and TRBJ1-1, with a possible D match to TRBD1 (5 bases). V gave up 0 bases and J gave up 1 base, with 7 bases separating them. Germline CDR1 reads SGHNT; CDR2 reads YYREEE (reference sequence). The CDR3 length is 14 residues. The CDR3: CASSLAGGNTEAFF. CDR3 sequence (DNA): TGTGCCAGCAGCTTGGCGGGGGGGAACACTGAAGCTTTCTTT.

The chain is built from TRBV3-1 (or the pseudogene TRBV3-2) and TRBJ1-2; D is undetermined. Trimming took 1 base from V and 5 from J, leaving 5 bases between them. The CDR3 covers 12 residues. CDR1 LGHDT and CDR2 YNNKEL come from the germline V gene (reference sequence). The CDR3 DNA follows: TGTGCCAGCAGCCAAGTCCGTTATGGCTACACCTTC. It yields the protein CASSQVRYGYTF.